The 3 T cell receptor beta chains reported below all come from one sample, sequenced in a study of cytomegalovirus exposure and HLA in healthy donors. PCR was performed using 60 Vbeta and 13 Jbeta primers. Produced via immunoSEQ multiplex PCR; TCRdb's table is partial and in-frame only. The sample records 140,000 or so clones, about two thirds being singletons. Source material: PBMCs. Receptor source: a man in his sixties in good health and CMV-seronegative.

J is TRBJ1-2 and V is TRBV13; possible D gene TRBD1, 5 bases. The CDR3 totals 14 residues. Trimming removed 4 bases at V and 0 bases at J, with 9 bases between. The germline V gene encodes CDR1 PRHDT and CDR2 FYEKMQ (reference sequence). The CDR3 region has the DNA TGTGCCAGCAGCTCCGACAGAGCTAACTATGGCTACACCTTC. Protein product: CASSSDRANYGYTF.

The chain employs TRBV7-2 and TRBJ2-7; D perhaps matches TRBD1 (5 bases). V was clipped by 1 base and J by 0 bases, with 10 bases between them. From germline, CDR1 is SGHTA and CDR2 FQGNSA. This CDR3 spans 15 amino acids. The CDR3 nucleotides read TGTGCCAGCAGCTTAGTAAGACAGCGCTCCTACGAGCAGTACTTC. It codes for CASSLVRQRSYEQYF.

J is TRBJ1-3 and V is TRBV30; D unclear. Germline CDR1 is GTSNPN and CDR2 is SVGIG (reference sequence). The V end was cut by 3 bases, the J end by 0 bases, with 9 bases between. CDR3 length: 14 amino acids. CDR3 DNA sequence: TGTGCCTGGAGCCGGGTTCACTCTGGAAACACCATATATTTT. Protein product: CAWSRVHSGNTIYF.